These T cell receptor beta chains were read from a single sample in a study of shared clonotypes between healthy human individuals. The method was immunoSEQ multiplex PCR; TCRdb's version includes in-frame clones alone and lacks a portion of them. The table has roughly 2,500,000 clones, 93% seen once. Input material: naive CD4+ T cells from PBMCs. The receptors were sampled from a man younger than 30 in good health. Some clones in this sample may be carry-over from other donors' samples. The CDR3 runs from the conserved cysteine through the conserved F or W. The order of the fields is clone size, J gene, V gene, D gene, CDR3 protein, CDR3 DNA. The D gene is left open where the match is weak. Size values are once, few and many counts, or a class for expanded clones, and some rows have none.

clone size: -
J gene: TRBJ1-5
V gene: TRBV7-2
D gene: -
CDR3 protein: CASSSQANSNQPQHF
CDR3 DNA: TGTGCCAGCAGCTCCCAGGCAAATAGCAATCAGCCCCAGCATTTT

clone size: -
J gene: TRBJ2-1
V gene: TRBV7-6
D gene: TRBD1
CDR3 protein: CASSPTAPGGYNEQFF
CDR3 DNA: TGTGCCAGCAGCCCGACAGCGCCAGGGGGCTACAATGAGCAGTTCTTC

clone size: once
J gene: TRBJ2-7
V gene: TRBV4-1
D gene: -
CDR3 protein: CASSQAPSTGTYEQYF
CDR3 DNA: TGCGCCAGCAGCCAAGCCCCTTCGACAGGGACTTACGAGCAGTACTTC

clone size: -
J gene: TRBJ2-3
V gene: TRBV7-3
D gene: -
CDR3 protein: CASSDTFGASTDTQYF
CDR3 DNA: TGTGCCAGCAGCGATACCTTTGGGGCTAGCACAGATACGCAGTATTTT

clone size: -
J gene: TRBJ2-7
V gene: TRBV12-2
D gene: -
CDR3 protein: CASRDLPENGCLGYEQYF
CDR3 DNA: TGTGCAAGTCGCGACCTCCCAGAAAACGGCTGTTTAGGATACGAGCAGTACTTC

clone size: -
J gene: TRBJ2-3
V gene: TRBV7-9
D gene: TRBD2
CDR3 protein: CASSGSGSNPDTQYF
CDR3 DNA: TGTGCCAGCAGCGGTAGCGGGAGTAACCCAGATACGCAGTATTTT

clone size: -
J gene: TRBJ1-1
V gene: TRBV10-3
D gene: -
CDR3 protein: CAIRPGAENTEAFF
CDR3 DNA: TGTGCCATCAGACCAGGGGCTGAGAACACTGAAGCTTTCTTT

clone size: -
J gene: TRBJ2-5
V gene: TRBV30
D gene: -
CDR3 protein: CAWSVQGVTQYF
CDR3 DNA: TGTGCCTGGAGTGTACAAGGGGTGACCCAGTACTTC

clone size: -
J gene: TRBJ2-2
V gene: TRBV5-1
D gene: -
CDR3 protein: CASSLGTGVGGELFF
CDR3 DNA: TGCGCCAGCAGCTTGGGGACGGGGGTCGGCGGGGAGCTGTTTTTT

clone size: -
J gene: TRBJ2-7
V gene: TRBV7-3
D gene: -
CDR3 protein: CASSLGPGSYEQYF
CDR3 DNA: TGTGCCAGCAGCTTAGGGCCAGGGTCCTACGAGCAGTACTTC

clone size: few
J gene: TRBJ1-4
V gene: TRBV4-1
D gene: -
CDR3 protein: CASSQGVDLNEKLFF
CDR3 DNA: TGCGCCAGCAGCCAAGGAGTGGACCTGAATGAAAAACTGTTTTTT

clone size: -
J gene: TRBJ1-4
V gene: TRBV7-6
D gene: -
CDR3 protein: CASSRVGGSVGEKLFF
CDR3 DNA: TGTGCCAGCAGCCGTGTAGGGGGGAGCGTAGGTGAAAAACTGTTTTTT

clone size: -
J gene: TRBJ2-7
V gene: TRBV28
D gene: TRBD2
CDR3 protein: CASSKSSDLAGGTSYEQYF
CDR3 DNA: TGTGCCAGCAGCAAAAGCTCCGACCTAGCGGGAGGGACCTCCTACGAGCAGTACTTC

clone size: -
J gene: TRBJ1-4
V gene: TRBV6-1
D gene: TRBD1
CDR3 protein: CASSEALTGTGQEKLFF
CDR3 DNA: TGTGCCAGCAGTGAAGCGCTTACCGGGACAGGGCAAGAAAAACTGTTTTTT

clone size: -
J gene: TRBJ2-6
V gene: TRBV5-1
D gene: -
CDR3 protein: CASAGPGAGANVLTF
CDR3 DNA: TGCGCCAGCGCCGGCCCAGGGGCAGGGGCCAACGTCCTGACTTTC

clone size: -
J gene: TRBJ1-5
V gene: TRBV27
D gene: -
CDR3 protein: CASSFNSRVGPQHF
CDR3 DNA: TGTGCCAGCAGTTTTAACTCACGGGTCGGGCCCCAGCATTTT

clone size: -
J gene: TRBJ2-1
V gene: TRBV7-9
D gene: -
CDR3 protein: CASSPRGNSYNEQFF
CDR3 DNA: TGTGCCAGCAGCCCAAGGGGAAACTCCTACAATGAGCAGTTCTTC

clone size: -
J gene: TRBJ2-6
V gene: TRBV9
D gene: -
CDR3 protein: CASSVGGAGANVLTF
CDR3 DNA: TGTGCCAGCAGCGTAGGGGGCGCTGGGGCCAACGTCCTGACTTTC

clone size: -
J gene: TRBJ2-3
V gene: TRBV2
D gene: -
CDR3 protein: CASSSILVGTDTQYF
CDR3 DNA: TGTGCCAGCAGCTCTATACTAGTAGGAACAGATACGCAGTATTTT

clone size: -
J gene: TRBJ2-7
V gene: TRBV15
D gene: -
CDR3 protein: CATSRGRGSQYF
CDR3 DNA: TGTGCCACCAGCAGGGGTAGGGGATCGCAGTACTTC

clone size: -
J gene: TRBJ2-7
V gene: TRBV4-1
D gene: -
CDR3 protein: CASSRRGGAGYEQYF
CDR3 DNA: TGCGCCAGCAGCCGAAGGGGGGGTGCTGGTTACGAGCAGTACTTC

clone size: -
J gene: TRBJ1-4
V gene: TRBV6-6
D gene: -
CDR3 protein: CASISSVPGDREKLFF
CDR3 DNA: TGTGCCAGCATATCTTCGGTTCCAGGGGATAGGGAAAAACTGTTTTTT

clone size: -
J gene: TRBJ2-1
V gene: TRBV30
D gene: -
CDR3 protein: CAWSDTLYNEQFF
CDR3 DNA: TGTGCCTGGAGTGATACTCTTTACAATGAGCAGTTCTTC

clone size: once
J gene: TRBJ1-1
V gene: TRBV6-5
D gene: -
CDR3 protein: CASSYSTARSTEAFF
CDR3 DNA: TGTGCCAGCAGTTACTCGACGGCGCGGAGCACTGAAGCTTTCTTT

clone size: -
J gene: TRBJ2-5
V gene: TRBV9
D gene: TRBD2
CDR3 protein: CASSVGSGRARRETQYF
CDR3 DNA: TGTGCCAGCAGCGTAGGAAGCGGGAGGGCGAGGAGGGAGACCCAGTACTTC

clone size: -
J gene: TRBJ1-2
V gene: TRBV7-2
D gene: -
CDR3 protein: CASSLGQLYGYTF
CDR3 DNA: TGTGCCAGCAGCTTAGGCCAGCTCTATGGCTACACCTTC